This note documents a single TCR beta chain sequence. These donors counted as nominally healthy when sampled, but unrecorded immune exposures were likely. CDR1 is MGHRA and CDR2 is YSYEKL in the germline V gene. Trimming removed 0 bases from V and 2 bases from J, with 11 bases in between. There are 16 residues in the CDR3. The data derive from a study of cytomegalovirus exposure and HLA in healthy donors. It was with 60 Vbeta and 13 Jbeta primers that the PCR ran. TCRdb keeps only in-frame clones here, not all; method: immunoSEQ multiplex PCR. Here the sample spans 200,000 to 250,000 clones, 80% to 85% being singletons.

The genes are TRBV4-1 and TRBJ2-1, with D unresolved. Specimen: PBMCs. The receptor's source is a boy younger than 10 in good health and CMV-seronegative. CDR3 region: CASSQEGRQTYNEQFF. CDR3 coding DNA: TGCGCCAGCAGCCAAGAAGGCAGGCAGACCTACAATGAGCAGTTCTTC.